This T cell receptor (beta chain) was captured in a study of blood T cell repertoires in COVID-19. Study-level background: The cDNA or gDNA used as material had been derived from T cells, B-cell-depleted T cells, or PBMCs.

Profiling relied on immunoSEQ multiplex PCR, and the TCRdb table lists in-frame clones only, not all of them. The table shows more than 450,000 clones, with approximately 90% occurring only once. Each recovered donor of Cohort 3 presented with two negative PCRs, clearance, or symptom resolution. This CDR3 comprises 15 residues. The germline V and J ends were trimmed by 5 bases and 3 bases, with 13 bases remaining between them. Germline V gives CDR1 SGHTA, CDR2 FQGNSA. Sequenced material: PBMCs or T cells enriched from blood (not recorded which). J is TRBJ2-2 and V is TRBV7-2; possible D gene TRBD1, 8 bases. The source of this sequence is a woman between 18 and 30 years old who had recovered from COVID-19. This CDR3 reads CASSGQGGYTGELFF. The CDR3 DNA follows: TGTGCCAGCAGCGGACAGGGAGGGTACACCGGGGAGCTGTTTTTT.